These T cell receptor beta chains were read from a single sample in a study of post-analysis software for immune sequencing data. Each CDR3 protein gets one entry after TCRdb re-called the PCR reads with MiXCR. The data hold 700,000 to 900,000 distinct CDR3 sequences, with more than 45% observed a single time. Specimen: blood. Source of these receptors: a girl between 5 and 17 years old with multiple sclerosis. Both conserved end residues are part of each CDR3.

J	V	CDR3
TRBJ1-1	TRBV10-3	CAISESPRGSNTEAFF
TRBJ1-1	TRBV13	CASSADSLIAEAFF
TRBJ2-1	TRBV10-3	CAISDGGSANEQFF
TRBJ2-3	TRBV28	CASSFPGSGRAEDTQYF
TRBJ1-2	TRBV25-1	CASTRDIGYGYTF
TRBJ2-3	TRBV20-1	CSARPGPGGREDTQYF
TRBJ1-1	TRBV20-1	CSASRGRAAFF
TRBJ2-1	TRBV20-1	CSARTSGSWNEQFF
TRBJ2-4	TRBV20-1	CSVHRGPNIQYF
TRBJ2-7	TRBV10-2	CASKGLAGLYEQYF
TRBJ2-3	TRBV7-6	CASSLSDRGGTTDTQYF
TRBJ2-7	TRBV29-1	CSVEPPTNDRVNEQYF
TRBJ1-2	TRBV20-1	CSARGAQGVIGYTF
TRBJ2-1	TRBV7-9	CASSLGAFQREGGEQFF
TRBJ1-1	TRBV7-9	CASSPESNRGGAFF
TRBJ2-1	TRBV4-2	CASSQHSLTSGSSNEQFF
TRBJ1-6	TRBV5-1	CASSLATDTNSPLHF
TRBJ2-1	TRBV9	CASSAGAGNEQFF
TRBJ2-4	TRBV5-5	CASSLFGLAGVDRSKNIQYF
TRBJ2-2	TRBV6-6	CASSYSTGPGELFF
TRBJ2-7	TRBV20-1	CSAVRGRTPYEQYF
TRBJ2-1	TRBV6-5	CASSFRLAGASGEQFF
TRBJ2-3	TRBV12-3/TRBV12-4	CASSPRVLRAETYSDTQYF
TRBJ2-3	TRBV4-3	CASSQDDRMDTQYF
TRBJ2-1	TRBV2	CASSEGPRTGAYNEQFF